At least ten counts were recorded for the clone carrying this T cell receptor beta chain. What it binds is not known. CDR3 length equals 12 residues. Trimming removed 2 bases from V and 7 bases from J, with 5 bases in between. This entry comes from a study of human T cells and chemical hapten exposure. Overall study results and limits: TCRs above 1 in 1000 frequency stayed constant with DPC sensitization. Expanded TCRs clustered into significantly more large CDR3 similarity groups than controls, the analysis revealed.

Per the study methods: With a range of 23,224 to 690,600, the median per sample was about 87,000 TCRs. TCRdb used MiXCR to reprocess the RACE reads, holding one entry per CDR3 protein. For this entry, the V and J calls and clone size follow TCRdb and not the study's own pipeline. Here the sample spans fewer than 500,000 distinct CDR3 sequences, around 4.8% being singletons. Time point specified: patch test 1, 2 weeks after DPC sensitization. Stated treatment: therapeutic diphenylcyclopropenone sensitization with weekly scalp DPC. Patients had alopecia, were aged 18 to 70, and were not pregnant. The V call is TRBV12-3 or TRBV12-4, the J call TRBJ2-2; D ambiguous. The TCR was taken from a woman between 50 and 59 years old with alopecia areata. Some clones in this sample may be carry-over from other donors' samples. The starting material was whole blood, obtained in connection with sensitization to the hapten diphenylcyclopropenone (DPC). CDR3 residues: CASSLRVGELFF. In DNA form, the CDR3 reads TGTGCCAGCAGTTTAAGGGTCGGGGAGCTGTTTTTT.